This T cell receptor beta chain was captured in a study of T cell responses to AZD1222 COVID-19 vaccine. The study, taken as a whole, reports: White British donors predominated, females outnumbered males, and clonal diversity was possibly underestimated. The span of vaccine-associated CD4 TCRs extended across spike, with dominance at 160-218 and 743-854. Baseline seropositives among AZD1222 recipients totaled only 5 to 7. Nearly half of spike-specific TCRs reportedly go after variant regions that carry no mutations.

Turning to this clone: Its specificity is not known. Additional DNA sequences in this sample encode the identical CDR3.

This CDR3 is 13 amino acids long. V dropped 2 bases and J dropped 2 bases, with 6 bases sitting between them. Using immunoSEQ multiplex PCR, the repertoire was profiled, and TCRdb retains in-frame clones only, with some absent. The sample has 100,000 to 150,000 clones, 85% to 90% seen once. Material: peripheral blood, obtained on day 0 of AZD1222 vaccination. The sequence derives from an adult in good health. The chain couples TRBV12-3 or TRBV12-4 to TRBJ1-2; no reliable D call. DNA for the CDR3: TGTGCCAGCAGTTTATCTGGGAACTATGGCTACACCTTC. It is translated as CASSLSGNYGYTF.